This T cell receptor (beta chain) came from a study of T cells after yellow fever vaccination. Study-wide findings and caveats: Overall, a small share of clonotypes was seen in both CD4 and CD8 compartments.

This clonotype appeared a few times. Its antigen is as yet unknown. This CDR3 has 15 residues. Germline lookup yields CDR1 SGHNT and CDR2 YENEEA. V lost 4 bases and J lost 4, with 13 bases in between. TCRdb independently ran MiXCR on the 5' RACE reads; one entry per CDR3 protein. The table includes some 340,000 distinct CDR3 sequences, roughly 3.9% detected once. The specimen was PBMCs, collected 5 days after the yellow fever booster vaccination. The TCR was taken from a man between 18 and 29 years old who received the YFV17D yellow fever vaccine. The chain is built from TRBV11-3 and TRBJ2-2, with D maybe TRBD2 (6 bases). In DNA, the CDR3 is TGTGCCAGCAGCTCCACTAGGACTATCACCGGGGAGCTGTTTTTT. Protein sequence: CASSSTRTITGELFF.